There are many counts of the clone carrying this T cell receptor beta chain. Authors' data handling: Estimation of nucleated cell counts was performed using reference gene primer amplification. Sequenced by immunoSEQ multiplex PCR; TCRdb stores in-frame clones only, minus some. Clonal size and the V and J genes are those of that table, whereas D and trimming came from the DNA. The sample has some 83,000 clones, more than 70% seen once; the top ten hold over 13%. These data are taken from a study of blood T cell repertoires in COVID-19. Overall study: Some COVID-19 samples were acute and others convalescent; all came from the United States, Italy and Spain. PBMCs, B-cell-depleted T cells, or T cells were the source of the cDNA or gDNA that made up the material.

The CDR3 runs to 16 residues. The V end lost 0 bases, the J end lost 0 bases, and 11 bases lay between the germline ends. The germline V gene has CDR1 LNHNV and CDR2 YYDKDF (reference sequence). Material: peripheral blood. The chain links TRBV15 to TRBJ1-2; the D gene is possibly TRBD1 (6 bases). The receptor comes from a woman of 80 years or more with acute or convalescent COVID-19. CDR3 coding DNA: TGTGCCACCAGCAGAGATCAAGCAGGGGCTAACTATGGCTACACCTTC. It yields the protein CATSRDQAGANYGYTF. The full variable domain, its missing parts supplied by reference TRBV15 and TRBJ1-2, is DAMVIQNPRYQVTQFGKPVTLSCSQTLNHNVMYWYQQKSSQAPKLLFHYYDKDFNNEADTPDNFQSRRPNTSFCFLDIRSPGLGDTAMYLCATSRDQAGANYGYTFGSGTRLTVV.